Listed here are 27 T cell receptor beta chains from one sample, sequenced in a study of T cell responses to AZD1222 COVID-19 vaccine. Generated by immunoSEQ multiplex PCR, the TCRdb table keeps only in-frame clones and is missing some. The repertoire holds about 100,000 clones, with nearly 90% as singletons. The sequencing used peripheral blood, collected on day 0 of AZD1222 vaccination. The receptors were sampled from an adult in good health.

CDR3 bases: TGTGCCAGTAGTCTCGGAGGGGCAGGGCAAACCTCAAGGACTGAAGCTTTCTTT. Its protein product is CASSLGGAGQTSRTEAFF. The chain combines TRBV19 with TRBJ1-1; the D gene is possibly TRBD1 (5 bases). Germline V gene data show CDR1 as LNHDA and CDR2 as SQIVND (reference sequence). The V end lost 5 bases, the J end lost 5 bases, and 27 bases lay between the germline ends. The CDR3 has 18 amino acids.

The chain couples TRBV14 to TRBJ1-1; 7 positions match TRBD1. V lost 0 bases, J lost 1 base, and 8 bases stayed unmatched. Germline CDR1 and CDR2: SGHDN and FVKESK. This CDR3 spans 17 amino acids. Here the CDR3 DNA reads TGTGCCAGCAGCCAAGAAGGGCGTAGGGACAGGAACACTGAAGCTTTCTTT. Translated: CASSQEGRRDRNTEAFF. Full variable domain (outside the CDR3, taken from reference TRBV14 and TRBJ1-1): EAGVTQFPSHSVIEKGQTVTLRCDPISGHDNLYWYRRVMGKEIKFLLHFVKESKQDESGMPNNRFLAERTGGTYSTLKVQPAELEDSGVYFCASSQEGRRDRNTEAFFGQGTRLTVV.

The chain is built from TRBV19 and TRBJ1-1; D unresolved. The CDR3 loop spans 15 amino acids. V was trimmed by 5 bases and J by 6 bases, leaving 19 bases between them. Germline V gives CDR1 LNHDA, CDR2 SQIVND (reference sequence). The CDR3 protein is CASSSPGPEGAEAFF. The CDR3 DNA reads as TGTGCCAGTAGTTCTCCGGGCCCAGAAGGTGCTGAAGCTTTCTTT.

This clone came up once. The chain carries TRBV12-1 and TRBJ2-7; the table calls TRBD2, which could not be checked here. TRBV12-1 is an annotated pseudogene. The CDR3 covers 17 residues. The CDR3 region is CASSCRTSVKRAYEQYV. CDR3 DNA: TGTGCCAGCAGCTGCCGGACTAGTGTTAAGAGGGCCTACGAGCAGTACGTC.

CDR3 bases: TGTGCCAGCAGTCGCGAACCGGGACGGCGCCTCTATGGCTACACCTTC. This sequence encodes CASSREPGRRLYGYTF. The chain combines TRBV6-2 or TRBV6-3 with TRBJ1-2, with TRBD1 as a possible D gene (5 bases). Germline CDR1 MNHEY, CDR2 SVGEGT. The CDR3 runs 16 residues. V lost 5 bases, J lost 4 bases, and 20 bases lay in between.

With regard to this clone: One end of the junction fails to match germline, which may point to a read error. CDR3 bases: TGTGCCAGCAGCGCAAGGACAGGAGGTTACAATGAGCAGTTCTTC. Protein sequence: CASSARTGGYNEQFF. The chain is built from TRBV5-1 and TRBJ2-1, with 7 bases lining up with TRBD1. Per the germline V gene, CDR1 is SGHRS and CDR2 is YFSETQ. The CDR3 has 15 amino acids.

The chain has TRBV6-5 and TRBJ2-1; D remains ambiguous. Germline loops: CDR1 MNHEY, CDR2 SVGAGI. V was trimmed by 2 bases and J by 1 base, leaving 12 bases between them. The CDR3 extends over 16 amino acids. CDR3 DNA sequence: TGTGCCAGCAGTTACATCAGGACGCCATCCTACAATGAGCAGTTCTTC. Its protein product is CASSYIRTPSYNEQFF.

The rearrangement uses TRBV14 and TRBJ2-5; TRBD1 matches 7 bases. The CDR3 is 15 residues long. The V and J ends lost 1 base and 1 base, in that order; junction bases with no gene match: 3. Looked up from germline, CDR1 is SGHDN and CDR2 is FVKESK. This CDR3 is CASSQGGQAQETQYF. The CDR3 DNA sequence: TGTGCCAGCAGCCAAGGTGGACAGGCCCAAGAGACCCAGTACTTC.

The V call is TRBV28, the J call TRBJ1-5; 7 bases fit TRBD1. Looked up from germline, CDR1 is MDHEN and CDR2 is SYDVKM. The V and J ends lost 10 bases and 2 bases, in that order; junction bases with no gene match: 5. The CDR3 runs 13 residues. Here the CDR3 DNA reads TGTGCCACCTCTGACAGGGGCAATCAGCCCCAGCATTTT. It yields the protein CATSDRGNQPQHF. Drawing the rest from reference TRBV28 and TRBJ1-5, the complete variable domain is DVKVTQSSRYLVKRTGEKVFLECVQDMDHENMFWYRQDPGLGLRLIYFSYDVKMKEKGDIPEGYSVSREKKERFSLILESASTNQTSMYLCATSDRGNQPQHFGDGTRLSIL.

This sequence joins TRBV27 and TRBJ1-5; no clear D gene. Per the germline V gene, CDR1 is MNHEY and CDR2 is SMNVEV (reference sequence). There are 13 residues in the CDR3. Trimming cost V 8 bases and J 1 base, with 9 bases left between them. This chain's CDR3 is CASRSESNQPQHF. CDR3 in DNA: TGTGCCAGCCGGAGCGAGAGCAATCAGCCCCAGCATTTT.

The gene calls are TRBV5-1 and TRBJ1-3; 7 bases are a match to TRBD1. Germline V gene lookup returns CDR1 SGHRS and CDR2 YFSETQ. V shed 3 bases and J 4 bases; nucleotides not matched to a gene: 10. The CDR3 has 16 amino acids. CDR3 coding DNA: TGCGCCAGCAGCTATAGTGGAGGGACAGAGGGAAACACCATATATTTT. This gives the protein CASSYSGGTEGNTIYF.

J is TRBJ2-7 and V is TRBV5-4; D unresolved. Trimming cost V 5 bases and J 1 base, with 10 bases left between them. The CDR3 spans 13 residues. Germline lookup yields CDR1 SGHNT and CDR2 YYREEE (reference sequence). The DNA for the CDR3 is TGTGCCAGCAGAGTTCACGAGTCCTACGAGCAGTACGTC. It encodes CASRVHESYEQYV.

The genes are TRBV27 and TRBJ1-5; no clear D gene. Germline CDR1 is MNHEY and CDR2 is SMNVEV (reference sequence). The CDR3 totals 14 residues. Trimming pared 5 bases from V and 4 bases from J, leaving 12 bases between. DNA for the CDR3: TGTGCCAGCAGTACCCGACGGACTAATCAGCCCCAGCATTTT. It codes for CASSTRRTNQPQHF.

The rearrangement links TRBV6-5 to TRBJ1-1, with D perhaps matching TRBD1 (6 bases). With 5 bases removed from V and 4 bases from J, the gap between germline ends came to 11 bases. Germline V gene sequence: CDR1 MNHEY, CDR2 SVGAGI. The CDR3 sequence is 13 residues long. For the CDR3, the DNA is TGTGCCAGCAGTCCACAGGGCTCCACTGAAGCTTTCTTT. The encoded protein is CASSPQGSTEAFF.

The chain uses TRBV7-6 and TRBJ2-7; no clear D. The CDR3 length is 15 residues. V lost 1 base to trimming and J lost 3 bases, with 13 bases between them. Germline V gives CDR1 SGHVS, CDR2 FNYEAQ. CDR3 nucleotide sequence: TGTGCCAGCAGCTTAGAGGCTTCAGGCTTCTACGAGCAGTACTTC. Its translation: CASSLEASGFYEQYF.

The CDR3 region is CAISRLEGTEAFF. The CDR3 DNA reads TGTGCCATCTCGCGGCTGGAGGGCACTGAAGCTTTCTTT. V is TRBV6-5 and J is TRBJ1-1, with D hard to call. Germline V gene data show CDR1 as MNHEY and CDR2 as SVGAGI. V lost 10 bases and J lost 4, with 16 bases in between. This CDR3 is 13 amino acids long.

The chain's CDR3 is CASGTSGSDSYNEQFF. CDR3 coding DNA: TGTGCCAGTGGGACTAGCGGGAGTGACTCCTACAATGAGCAGTTCTTC. This rearrangement joins TRBV19 to TRBJ2-1; 14 bases are shared with TRBD2. There are 16 residues in the CDR3. The germline V gene encodes CDR1 LNHDA and CDR2 SQIVND (reference sequence). V shed 8 bases, J shed 0 bases, and the junction held 3 bases outside the gene matches.

The chain joins TRBV9 to TRBJ2-7; D is perhaps TRBD2 (5 bases). V was clipped by 2 bases and J by 4 bases, with 22 bases between them. This CDR3 region has 17 residues. CDR1 and CDR2 (germline): SGDLS, YYNGEE. CDR3 nucleotides: TGTGCCAGCAGCGTCGGTTCGAGCGGTTTGAAAGGATACGAGCAGTACGTC. Translation: CASSVGSSGLKGYEQYV.

The V call is TRBV5-4, the J call TRBJ1-2; TRBD1 agrees at 8 bases. The V segment lost 0 bases and the J segment 0 bases; nucleotides outside the gene matches: 1. The CDR3 loop spans 15 amino acids. In germline, CDR1 is SGHNT, CDR2 YYREEE (reference sequence). CDR3 nucleotide sequence: TGTGCCAGCAGCTTGGGACAGGGGCCTAACTATGGCTACACCTTC. Translating it yields CASSLGQGPNYGYTF.

The gene calls are TRBV4-3 and TRBJ1-3, with D perhaps matching TRBD1 (6 bases). V shed 0 bases and J shed 7 bases, with 13 bases lying between them. CDR3 length equals 15 residues. Germline loops: CDR1 LGHNA, CDR2 YSLEER. The CDR3 reads CASSQEYREGNTIYF. Here the CDR3 DNA reads TGCGCCAGCAGCCAAGAGTACAGGGAAGGGAACACCATATATTTT.

The chain combines TRBV12-3 or TRBV12-4 with TRBJ1-1; D is unclear. The CDR3 has 12 amino acids. The germline V and J ends were trimmed by 7 bases and 10 bases, with 16 bases remaining between them. The CDR3 protein is CASTSSGKVAFF. CDR3 DNA: TGTGCCAGCACCTCGTCCGGGAAGGTAGCTTTCTTT.

This chain joins TRBV19 and TRBJ2-6; D is ambiguous. Germline V gives CDR1 LNHDA, CDR2 SQIVND (reference sequence). Trimming removed 6 bases at V and 0 bases at J, with 6 bases between. The CDR3 totals 14 residues. This CDR3 is CASRGSSGANVLTF. The CDR3 region has the DNA TGTGCCAGTAGAGGGTCCTCTGGGGCCAACGTCCTGACTTTC.

This chain links TRBV4-2 with TRBJ1-1; D uncertain. The V end lost 4 bases, the J end lost 0 bases, and 6 bases lay between the germline ends. The CDR3 has 13 amino acids. Per germline, CDR1 LGHNA and CDR2 YNFKEQ. CDR3 nucleotides: TGTGCCAGCAGCCGCGACATGAACACTGAAGCTTTCTTT. It encodes CASSRDMNTEAFF.

In its sample, this clone was seen a few times. The chain recombines TRBV11-2 with TRBJ2-3, with D possibly TRBD2 on 7 matching bases. Germline V gene lookup returns CDR1 SGHAT and CDR2 FQNNGV. The CDR3 covers 14 residues. V lost 5 bases and J lost 4, with 13 bases in between. The CDR3 DNA sequence: TGTGCCAGCAGCCCGGGCGGGGGCCCAGATACGCAGTATTTT. Protein product: CASSPGGGPDTQYF.

There are a few counts of this clone. V usage is TRBV6-4 and J usage is TRBJ2-3; 9 bases line up with TRBD1. The ends lost 8 bases at V and 3 bases at J; junction bases unmatched: 6. The CDR3 spans 14 residues. The germline V gene encodes CDR1 MRHNA and CDR2 SNTAGT. The CDR3 is CASSRQGGTDTQYF. The CDR3 nucleotides are TGTGCCAGCTCCCGACAGGGGGGTACAGATACGCAGTATTTT.

This clone appeared a few times. V and J are TRBV19 and TRBJ2-2; D tentatively reads TRBD1 or TRBD2 (5 bases each). CDR1 and CDR2 from the germline V gene are LNHDA and SQIVND (reference sequence). CDR3 length: 13 amino acids. V lost 5 bases to trimming and J lost 5 bases, with 9 bases between them. The chain's CDR3 is CASSGDGTGELFF. CDR3 DNA: TGTGCCAGTAGTGGGGACGGTACCGGGGAGCTGTTTTTT. Supplemented by reference TRBV19 and TRBJ2-2, the full variable domain reads DGGITQSPKYLFRKEGQNVTLSCEQNLNHDAMYWYRQDPGQGLRLIYYSQIVNDFQKGDIAEGYSVSREKKESFPLTVTSAQKNPTAFYLCASSGDGTGELFFGEGSRLTVL.

The chain recombines TRBV2 with TRBJ2-1; D is unclear. This CDR3 has 15 amino acids. The germline V gene encodes CDR1 SNHLY and CDR2 FYNNEI. V lost 1 base, J lost 10 bases, and 17 bases lay in between. CDR3 sequence reads: CASSEERTGSWEQFF. As DNA, the CDR3 is TGTGCCAGCAGTGAAGAAAGGACGGGTTCTTGGGAGCAGTTCTTC. Full variable domain (remainder filled in from reference TRBV2 and TRBJ2-1): EPEVTQTPSHQVTQMGQEVILRCVPISNHLYFYWYRQILGQKVEFLVSFYNNEISEKSEIFDDQFSVERPDGSNFTLKIRSTKLEDSAMYFCASSEERTGSWEQFFGPGTRLTVL.